The source of this TCR beta chain is a study of Graves' ophthalmopathy and Graves' hyperthyroidism. Germline CDR1 and CDR2: SEHNR and FQNEAQ (reference sequence). The trim removed 4 bases at V and 1 base at J, leaving 9 bases unmatched. The CDR3 has 16 residues. Study results and caveats: Among thyroid clonotypes expanded above 0.001 frequency, most also appeared in blood.

The authors diagnosed from clinical symptoms, serum thyroxine, TRAb, thyroid ultrasound and orbital computed tomography. This clonotype was recorded at least ten times. Its antigen is as yet unknown. TCR beta CDR3 regions were amplified from RNA transcripts. A first-round RT-PCR used HTBI primers, followed by a second-round multiplex PCR. TCRdb independently ran MiXCR on the multiplex PCR reads; one entry per CDR3 protein. The table has over a million distinct CDR3 sequences, about two fifths seen once. Sequencing was carried out using peripheral blood or thyroid tissue (not recorded which). This chain connects TRBV7-9 to TRBJ2-7, with 8 nucleotides matching TRBD1. This sequence was found in an adult man with Graves' hyperthyroidism. DNA for the CDR3: TGTGCCAGCAGCTCGGGACCGACAGGGGAGTCCTACGAGCAGTACTTC. Amino acids: CASSSGPTGESYEQYF. Filled out from reference TRBV7-9 and TRBJ2-7, the complete variable domain reads DTGVSQNPRHKITKRGQNVTFRCDPISEHNRLYWYRQTLGQGPEFLTYFQNEAQLEKSRLLSDRFSAERPKGSFSTLEIQRTEQGDSAMYLCASSSGPTGESYEQYFGPGTRLTVT.